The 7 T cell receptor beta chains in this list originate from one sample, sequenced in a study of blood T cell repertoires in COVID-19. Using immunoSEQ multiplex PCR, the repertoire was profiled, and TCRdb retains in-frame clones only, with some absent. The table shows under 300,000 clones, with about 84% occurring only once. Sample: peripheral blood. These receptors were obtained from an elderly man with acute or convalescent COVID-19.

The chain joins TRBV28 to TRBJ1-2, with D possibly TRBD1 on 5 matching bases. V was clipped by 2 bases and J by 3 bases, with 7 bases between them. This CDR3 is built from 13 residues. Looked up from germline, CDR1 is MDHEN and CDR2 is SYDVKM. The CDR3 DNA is TGTGCCAGCAGTTTACCAGGGTACTATGGCTACACCTTC. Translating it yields CASSLPGYYGYTF.

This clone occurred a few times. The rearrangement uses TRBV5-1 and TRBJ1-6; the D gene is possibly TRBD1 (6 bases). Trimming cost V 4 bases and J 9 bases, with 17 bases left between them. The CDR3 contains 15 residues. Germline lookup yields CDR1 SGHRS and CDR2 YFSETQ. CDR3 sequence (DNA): TGCGCCAGCAGCCAAGACCGGACAGAAACTTCACCCCTCCACTTT. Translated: CASSQDRTETSPLHF.

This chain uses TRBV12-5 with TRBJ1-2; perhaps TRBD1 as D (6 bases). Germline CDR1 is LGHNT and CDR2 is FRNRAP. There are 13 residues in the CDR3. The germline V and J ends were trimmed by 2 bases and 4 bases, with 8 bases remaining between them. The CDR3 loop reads CASGLTGRYGYTF. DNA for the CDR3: TGTGCTAGTGGTTTGACAGGGCGCTATGGCTACACCTTC.

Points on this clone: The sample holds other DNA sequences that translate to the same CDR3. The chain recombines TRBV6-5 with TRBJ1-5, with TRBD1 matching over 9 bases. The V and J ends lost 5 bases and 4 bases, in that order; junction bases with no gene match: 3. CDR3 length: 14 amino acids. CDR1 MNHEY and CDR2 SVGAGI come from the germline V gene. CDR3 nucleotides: TGTGCCAGCAGTCGACAGGGGGAGAATCAGCCCCAGCATTTT. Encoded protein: CASSRQGENQPQHF.

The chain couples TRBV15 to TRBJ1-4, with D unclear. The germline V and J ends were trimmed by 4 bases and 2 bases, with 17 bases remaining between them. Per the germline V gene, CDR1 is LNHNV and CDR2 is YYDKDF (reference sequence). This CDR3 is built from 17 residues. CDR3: CATSISYPVLTNEKLFF. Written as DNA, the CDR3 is TGTGCCACCAGCATCTCCTACCCGGTGTTGACTAATGAAAAACTGTTTTTT.

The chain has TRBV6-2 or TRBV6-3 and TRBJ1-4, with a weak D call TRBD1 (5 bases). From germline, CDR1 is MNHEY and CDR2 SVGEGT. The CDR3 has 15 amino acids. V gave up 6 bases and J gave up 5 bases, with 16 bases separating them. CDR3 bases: TGTGCCAGCAGCTTCCGACAGTCTGGGAATGAAAAACTGTTTTTT. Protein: CASSFRQSGNEKLFF.

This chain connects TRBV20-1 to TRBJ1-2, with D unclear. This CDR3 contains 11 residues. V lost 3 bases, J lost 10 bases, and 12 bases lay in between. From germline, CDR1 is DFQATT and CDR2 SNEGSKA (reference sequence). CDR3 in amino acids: CSASPTLDYTF. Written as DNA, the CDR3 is TGCAGTGCTAGCCCTACCCTCGACTACACCTTC.